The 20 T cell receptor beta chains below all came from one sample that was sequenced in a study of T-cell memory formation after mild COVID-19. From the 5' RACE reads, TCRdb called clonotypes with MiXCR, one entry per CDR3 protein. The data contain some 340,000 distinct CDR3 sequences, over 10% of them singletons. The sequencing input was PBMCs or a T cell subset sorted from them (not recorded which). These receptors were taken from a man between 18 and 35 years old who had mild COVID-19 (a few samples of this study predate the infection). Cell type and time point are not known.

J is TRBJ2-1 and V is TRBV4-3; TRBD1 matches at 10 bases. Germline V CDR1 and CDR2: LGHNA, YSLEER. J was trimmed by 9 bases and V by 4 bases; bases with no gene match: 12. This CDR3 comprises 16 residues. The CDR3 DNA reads TGCGCCAGCAGCCCTACGGACAGGGGGGGATTAGGTGAGCAGTTCTTC. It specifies CASSPTDRGGLGEQFF.

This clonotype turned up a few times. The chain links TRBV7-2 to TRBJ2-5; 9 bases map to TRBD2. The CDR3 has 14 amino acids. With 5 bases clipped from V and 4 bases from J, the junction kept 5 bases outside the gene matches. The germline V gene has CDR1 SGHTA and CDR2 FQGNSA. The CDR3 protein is CASSQGLALETQYF. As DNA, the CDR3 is TGTGCCAGCAGCCAGGGACTAGCTTTAGAGACCCAGTACTTC.

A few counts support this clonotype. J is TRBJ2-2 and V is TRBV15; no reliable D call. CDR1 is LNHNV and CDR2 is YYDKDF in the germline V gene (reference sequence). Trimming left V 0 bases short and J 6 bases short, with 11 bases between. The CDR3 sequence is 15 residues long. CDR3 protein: CATSRDWAASGELFF. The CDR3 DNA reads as TGTGCCACCAGCAGAGATTGGGCGGCCTCCGGGGAGCTGTTTTTT.

CDR3 bases: TGCGCCAGCAGCCAAGTGGGGTCAAGGGACTACGAGCAGTACTTC. Amino acids: CASSQVGSRDYEQYF. The chain recombines TRBV4-3 with TRBJ2-7; D call uncertain. V was cut by 1 base and J by 3 bases, with 13 bases left in between. This CDR3 is built from 15 residues. Germline V gives CDR1 LGHNA, CDR2 YSLEER.

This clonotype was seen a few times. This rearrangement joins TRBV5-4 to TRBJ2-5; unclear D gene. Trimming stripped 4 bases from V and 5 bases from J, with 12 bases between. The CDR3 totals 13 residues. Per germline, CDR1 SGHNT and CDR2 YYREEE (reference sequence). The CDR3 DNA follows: TGTGCCAGCAGCCCTCCGTATGGGGAGACCCAGTACTTC. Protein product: CASSPPYGETQYF.

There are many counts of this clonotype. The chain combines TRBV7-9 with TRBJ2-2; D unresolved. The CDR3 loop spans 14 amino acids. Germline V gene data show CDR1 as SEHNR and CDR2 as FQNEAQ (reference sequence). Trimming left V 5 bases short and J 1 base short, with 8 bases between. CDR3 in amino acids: CASSPPVNTGELFF. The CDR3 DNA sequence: TGTGCCAGCAGCCCCCCAGTGAACACCGGGGAGCTGTTTTTT.

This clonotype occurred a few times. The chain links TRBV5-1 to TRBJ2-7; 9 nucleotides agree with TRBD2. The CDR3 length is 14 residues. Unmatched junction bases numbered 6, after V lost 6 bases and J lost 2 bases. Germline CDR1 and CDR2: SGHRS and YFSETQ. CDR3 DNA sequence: TGCGCCAGCACCAAAAGCGGGGGGACCTACGAGCAGTACTTC. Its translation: CASTKSGGTYEQYF. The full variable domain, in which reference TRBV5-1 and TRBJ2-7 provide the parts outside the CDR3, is KAGVTQTPRYLIKTRGQQVTLSCSPISGHRSVSWYQQTPGQGLQFLFEYFSETQRNKGNFPGRFSGRQFSNSRSEMNVSTLELGDSALYLCASTKSGGTYEQYFGPGTRLTVT.

CDR3 in amino acids: CSARQGSSNQPQHF. The CDR3 nucleotides are TGCAGTGCTAGACAGGGATCTAGCAATCAGCCCCAGCATTTT. The rearrangement uses TRBV20-1 and TRBJ1-5; TRBD1 might be the D (5 bases). The germline V gene encodes CDR1 DFQATT and CDR2 SNEGSKA (reference sequence). Trimming pared 2 bases from V and 0 bases from J, leaving 8 bases between. The CDR3 contains 14 residues.

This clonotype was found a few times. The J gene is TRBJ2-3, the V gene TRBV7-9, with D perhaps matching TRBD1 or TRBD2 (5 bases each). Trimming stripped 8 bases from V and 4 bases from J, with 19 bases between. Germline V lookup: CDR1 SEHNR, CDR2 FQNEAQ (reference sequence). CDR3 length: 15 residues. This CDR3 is CASVMRGVVADTQYF. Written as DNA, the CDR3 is TGTGCCAGCGTCATGCGAGGGGTGGTGGCAGATACGCAGTATTTT.

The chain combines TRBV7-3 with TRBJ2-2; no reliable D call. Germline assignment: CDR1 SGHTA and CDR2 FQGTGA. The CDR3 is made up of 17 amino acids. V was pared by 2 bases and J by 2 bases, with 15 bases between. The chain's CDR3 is CASSLLTGPFNTGELFF. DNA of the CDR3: TGTGCCAGCAGCTTATTAACCGGACCCTTTAACACCGGGGAGCTGTTTTTT.

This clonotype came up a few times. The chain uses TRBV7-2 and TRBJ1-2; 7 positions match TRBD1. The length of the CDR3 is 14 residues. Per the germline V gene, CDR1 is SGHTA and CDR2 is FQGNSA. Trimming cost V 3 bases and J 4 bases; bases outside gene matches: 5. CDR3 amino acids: CASSFPTGSYGYTF. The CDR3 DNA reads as TGTGCCAGCAGCTTCCCGACAGGGTCCTATGGCTACACCTTC.

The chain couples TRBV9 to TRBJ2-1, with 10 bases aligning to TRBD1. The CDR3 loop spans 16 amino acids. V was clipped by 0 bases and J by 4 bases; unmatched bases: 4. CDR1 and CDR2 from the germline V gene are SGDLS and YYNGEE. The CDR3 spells CASSVVGTGAYNEQFF. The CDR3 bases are TGTGCCAGCAGCGTAGTCGGGACAGGGGCATACAATGAGCAGTTCTTC. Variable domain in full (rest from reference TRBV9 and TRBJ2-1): DSGVTQTPKHLITATGQRVTLRCSPRSGDLSVYWYQQSLDQGLQFLIQYYNGEERAKGNILERFSAQQFPDLHSELNLSSLELGDSALYFCASSVVGTGAYNEQFFGPGTRLTVL.

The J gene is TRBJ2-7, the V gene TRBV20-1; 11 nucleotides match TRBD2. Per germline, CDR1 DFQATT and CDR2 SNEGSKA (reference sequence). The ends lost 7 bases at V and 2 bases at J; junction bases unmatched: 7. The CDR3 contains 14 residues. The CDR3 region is CSGVAGGDPYEQYF. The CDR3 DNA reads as TGCAGTGGTGTAGCGGGGGGGGATCCCTACGAGCAGTACTTC.

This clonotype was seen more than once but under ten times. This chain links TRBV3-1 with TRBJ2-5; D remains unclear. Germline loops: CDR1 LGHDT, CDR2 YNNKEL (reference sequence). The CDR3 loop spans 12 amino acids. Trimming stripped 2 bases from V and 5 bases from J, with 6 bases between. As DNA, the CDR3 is TGTGCCAGCAGCCAATTGGAGGAGACCCAGTACTTC. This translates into CASSQLEETQYF.

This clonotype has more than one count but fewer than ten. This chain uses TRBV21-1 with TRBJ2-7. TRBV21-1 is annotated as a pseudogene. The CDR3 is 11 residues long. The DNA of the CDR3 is TGTGCCAGCATGGAGAGATGTGAGCAGTACGTC. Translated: CASMERCEQYV.

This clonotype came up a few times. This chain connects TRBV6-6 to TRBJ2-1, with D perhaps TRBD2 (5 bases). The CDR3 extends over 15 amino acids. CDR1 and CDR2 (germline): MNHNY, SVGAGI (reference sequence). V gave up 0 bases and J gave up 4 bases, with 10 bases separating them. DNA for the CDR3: TGTGCCAGCAGTTACTCGGGCACTAGGTACAATGAGCAGTTCTTC. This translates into CASSYSGTRYNEQFF.

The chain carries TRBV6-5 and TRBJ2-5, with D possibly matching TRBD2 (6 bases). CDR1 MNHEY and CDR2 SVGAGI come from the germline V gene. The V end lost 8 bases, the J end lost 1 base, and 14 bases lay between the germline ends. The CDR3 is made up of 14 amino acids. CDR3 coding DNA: TGTGCCAGCGGGCGGGGCGGGGCCCAAGAGACCCAGTACTTC. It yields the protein CASGRGGAQETQYF.

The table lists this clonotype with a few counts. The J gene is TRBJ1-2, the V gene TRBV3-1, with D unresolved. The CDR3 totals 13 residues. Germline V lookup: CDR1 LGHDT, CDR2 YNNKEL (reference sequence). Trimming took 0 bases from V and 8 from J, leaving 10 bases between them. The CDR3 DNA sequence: TGTGCCAGCAGCCAAGATCCCGGTCAGGGCTACACCTTC. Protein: CASSQDPGQGYTF.

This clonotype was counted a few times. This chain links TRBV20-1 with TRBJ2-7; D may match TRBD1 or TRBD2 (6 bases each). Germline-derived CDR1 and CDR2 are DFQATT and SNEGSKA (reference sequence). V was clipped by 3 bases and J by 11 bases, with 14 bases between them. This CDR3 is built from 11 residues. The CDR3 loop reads CSARFKGGKYF. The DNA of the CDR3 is TGCAGTGCTAGGTTCAAGGGGGGAAAGTACTTC.

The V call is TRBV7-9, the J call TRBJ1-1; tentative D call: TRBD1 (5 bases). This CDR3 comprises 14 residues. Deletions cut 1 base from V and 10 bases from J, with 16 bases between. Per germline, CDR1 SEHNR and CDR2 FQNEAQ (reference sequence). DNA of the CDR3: TGTGCCAGCAGCTTAGGGCAGGGAGCGGCGTCAGCTTTCTTT. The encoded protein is CASSLGQGAASAFF.